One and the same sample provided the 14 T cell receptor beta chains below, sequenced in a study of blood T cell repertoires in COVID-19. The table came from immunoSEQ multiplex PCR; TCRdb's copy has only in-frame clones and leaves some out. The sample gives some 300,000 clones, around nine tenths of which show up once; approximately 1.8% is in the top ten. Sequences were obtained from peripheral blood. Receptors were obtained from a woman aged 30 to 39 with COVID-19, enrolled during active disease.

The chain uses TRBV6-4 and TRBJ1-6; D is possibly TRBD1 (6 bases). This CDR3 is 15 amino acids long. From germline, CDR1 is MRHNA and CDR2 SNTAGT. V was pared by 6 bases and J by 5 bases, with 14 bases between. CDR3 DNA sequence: TGTGCCAGCAGATTACAGGGTGGAGATAATTCACCCCTCCACTTT. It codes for CASRLQGGDNSPLHF.

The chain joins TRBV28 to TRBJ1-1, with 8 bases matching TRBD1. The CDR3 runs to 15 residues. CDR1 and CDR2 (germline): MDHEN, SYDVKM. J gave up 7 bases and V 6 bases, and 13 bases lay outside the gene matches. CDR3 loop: CASSTYQGAPGEAFF. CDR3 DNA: TGTGCCAGCAGCACCTACCAGGGGGCGCCCGGTGAAGCTTTCTTT.

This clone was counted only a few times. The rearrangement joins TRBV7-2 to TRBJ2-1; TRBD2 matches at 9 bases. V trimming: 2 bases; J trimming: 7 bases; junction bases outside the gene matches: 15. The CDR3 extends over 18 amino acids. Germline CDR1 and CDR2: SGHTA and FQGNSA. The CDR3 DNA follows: TGTGCCAGCAGCTTATTAACTGATTCTAGCGGGGTTCGTAATGAGCAGTTCTTC. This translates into CASSLLTDSSGVRNEQFF. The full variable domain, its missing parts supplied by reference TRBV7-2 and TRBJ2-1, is GAGVSQSPSNKVTEKGKDVELRCDPISGHTALYWYRQSLGQGLEFLIYFQGNSAPDKSGLPSDRFSAERTGGSVSTLTIQRTQQEDSAVYLCASSLLTDSSGVRNEQFFGPGTRLTVL.

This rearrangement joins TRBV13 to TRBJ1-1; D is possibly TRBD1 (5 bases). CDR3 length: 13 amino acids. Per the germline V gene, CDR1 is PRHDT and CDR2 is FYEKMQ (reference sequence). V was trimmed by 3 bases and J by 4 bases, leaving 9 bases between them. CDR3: CASSFAGPTEAFF. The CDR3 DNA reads TGTGCCAGCAGCTTCGCAGGGCCCACTGAAGCTTTCTTT.

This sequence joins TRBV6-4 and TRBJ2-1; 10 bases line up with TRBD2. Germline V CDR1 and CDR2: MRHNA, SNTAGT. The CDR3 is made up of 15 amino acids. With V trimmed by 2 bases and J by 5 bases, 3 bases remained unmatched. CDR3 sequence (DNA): TGTGCCAGCAGTGACGGGCTAGCGGGGGACAATGAGCAGTTCTTC. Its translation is CASSDGLAGDNEQFF.

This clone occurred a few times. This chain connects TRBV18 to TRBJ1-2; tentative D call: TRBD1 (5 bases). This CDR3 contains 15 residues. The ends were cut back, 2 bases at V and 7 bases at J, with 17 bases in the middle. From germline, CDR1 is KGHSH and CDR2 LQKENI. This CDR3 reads CASSPDDQGGIGYTF. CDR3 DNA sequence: TGTGCCAGCTCACCAGACGATCAGGGAGGAATTGGCTACACCTTC.

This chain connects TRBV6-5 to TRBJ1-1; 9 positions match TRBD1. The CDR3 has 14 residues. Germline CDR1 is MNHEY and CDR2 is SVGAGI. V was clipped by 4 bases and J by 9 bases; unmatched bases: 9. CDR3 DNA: TGTGCCAGCAGTTTTACAGGGGGCGCGGACCAAGCTTTCTTT. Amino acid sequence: CASSFTGGADQAFF.

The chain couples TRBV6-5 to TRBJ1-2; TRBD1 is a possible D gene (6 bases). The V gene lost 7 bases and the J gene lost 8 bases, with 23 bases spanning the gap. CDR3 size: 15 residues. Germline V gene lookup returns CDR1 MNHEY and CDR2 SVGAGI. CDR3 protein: CASTLDRGGYGGYTF. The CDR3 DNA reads TGTGCCAGCACCCTCGATAGGGGGGGGTACGGAGGCTACACCTTC.

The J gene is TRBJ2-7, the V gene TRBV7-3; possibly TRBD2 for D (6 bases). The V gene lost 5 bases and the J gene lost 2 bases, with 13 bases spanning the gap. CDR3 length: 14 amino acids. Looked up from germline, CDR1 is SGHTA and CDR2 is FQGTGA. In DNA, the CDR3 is TGTGCCAGCAGCACGGGACTCTCGCCCTACGAGCAGTACTTC. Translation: CASSTGLSPYEQYF.

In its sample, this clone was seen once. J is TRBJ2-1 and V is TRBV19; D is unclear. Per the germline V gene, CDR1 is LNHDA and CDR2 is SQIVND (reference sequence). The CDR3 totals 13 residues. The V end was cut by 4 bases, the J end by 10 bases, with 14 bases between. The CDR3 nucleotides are TGTGCCAGTAGTAGCCTCGGTCTCTCGGAGCAGTTCTTC. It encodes CASSSLGLSEQFF.

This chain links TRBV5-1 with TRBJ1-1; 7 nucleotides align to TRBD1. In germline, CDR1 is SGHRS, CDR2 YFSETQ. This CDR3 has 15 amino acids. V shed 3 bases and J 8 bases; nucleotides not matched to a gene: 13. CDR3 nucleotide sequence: TGCGCCAGCAGCTCACCAGCGTCCCGACAGGGAGAAGCTTTCTTT. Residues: CASSSPASRQGEAFF. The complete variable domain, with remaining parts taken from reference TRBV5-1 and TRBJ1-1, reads KAGVTQTPRYLIKTRGQQVTLSCSPISGHRSVSWYQQTPGQGLQFLFEYFSETQRNKGNFPGRFSGRQFSNSRSEMNVSTLELGDSALYLCASSSPASRQGEAFFGQGTRLTVV.

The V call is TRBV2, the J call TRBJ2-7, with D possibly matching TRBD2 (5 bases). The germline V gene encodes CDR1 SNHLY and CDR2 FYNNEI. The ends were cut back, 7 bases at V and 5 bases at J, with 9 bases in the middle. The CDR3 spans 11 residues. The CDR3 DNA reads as TGTGCCAGCACCCCCGGGGACGAGCAGTACTTC. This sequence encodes CASTPGDEQYF.

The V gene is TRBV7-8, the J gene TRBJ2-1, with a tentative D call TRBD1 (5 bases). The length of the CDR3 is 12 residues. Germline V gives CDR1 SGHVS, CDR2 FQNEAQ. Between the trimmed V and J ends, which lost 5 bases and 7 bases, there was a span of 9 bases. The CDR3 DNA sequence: TGTGCCAGCAGCCCACACAGGAATGAGCAGTTCTTC. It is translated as CASSPHRNEQFF.

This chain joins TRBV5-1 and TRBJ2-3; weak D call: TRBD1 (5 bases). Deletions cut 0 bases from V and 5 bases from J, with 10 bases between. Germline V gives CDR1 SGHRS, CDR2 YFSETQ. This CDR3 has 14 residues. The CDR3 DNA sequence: TGCGCCAGCAGCTTGGACAGGTTAGGAGATACGCAGTATTTT. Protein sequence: CASSLDRLGDTQYF. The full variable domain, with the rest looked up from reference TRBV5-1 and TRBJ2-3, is KAGVTQTPRYLIKTRGQQVTLSCSPISGHRSVSWYQQTPGQGLQFLFEYFSETQRNKGNFPGRFSGRQFSNSRSEMNVSTLELGDSALYLCASSLDRLGDTQYFGPGTRLTVL.